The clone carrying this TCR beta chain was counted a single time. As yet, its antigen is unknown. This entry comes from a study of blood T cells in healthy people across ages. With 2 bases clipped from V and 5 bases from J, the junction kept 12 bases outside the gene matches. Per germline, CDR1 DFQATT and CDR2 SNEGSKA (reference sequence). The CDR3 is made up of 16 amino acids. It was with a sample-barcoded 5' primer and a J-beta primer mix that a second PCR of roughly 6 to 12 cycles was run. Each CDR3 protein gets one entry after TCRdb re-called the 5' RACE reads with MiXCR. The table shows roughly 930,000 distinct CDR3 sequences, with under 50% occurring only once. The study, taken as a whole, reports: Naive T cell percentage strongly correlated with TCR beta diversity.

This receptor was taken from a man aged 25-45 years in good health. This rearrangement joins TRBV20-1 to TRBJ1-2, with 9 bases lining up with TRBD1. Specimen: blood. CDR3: CSARSTAGQGIYGYTF. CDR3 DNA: TGCAGTGCTAGATCTACCGCGGGACAGGGCATTTATGGCTACACCTTC.